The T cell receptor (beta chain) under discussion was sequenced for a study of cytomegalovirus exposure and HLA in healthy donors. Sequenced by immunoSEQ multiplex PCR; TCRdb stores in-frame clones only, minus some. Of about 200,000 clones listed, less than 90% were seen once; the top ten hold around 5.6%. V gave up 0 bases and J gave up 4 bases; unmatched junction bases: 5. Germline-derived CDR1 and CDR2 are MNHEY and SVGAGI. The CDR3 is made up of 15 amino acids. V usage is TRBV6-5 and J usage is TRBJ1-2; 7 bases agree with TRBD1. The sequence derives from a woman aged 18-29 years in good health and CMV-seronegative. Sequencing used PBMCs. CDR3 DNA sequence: TGTGCCAGCAGTTACTCACTGACAGGGACCTATGGCTACACCTTC. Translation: CASSYSLTGTYGYTF.